The TCR beta chain described here comes from a study of blood T cell repertoires in COVID-19. As for the study in general: The cDNA or gDNA used as material had been derived from T cells, B-cell-depleted T cells, or PBMCs.

This clone occurred once. Clones were sequenced by immunoSEQ multiplex PCR, and TCRdb holds only the in-frame ones, with some missing. The repertoire holds around 100,000 clones, with less than 90% as singletons. Sequencing input: peripheral blood. The receptor's source is a man aged 25-40 years in a cohort sampled during active COVID-19.

The CDR3 sequence: CASSTNRDTQYF. The DNA of the CDR3 is TGTGCCAGTAGTACCAACAGGGATACGCAGTATTTT. The chain is built from TRBV19 and TRBJ2-3, with TRBD1 as a possible D gene (5 bases). Trimming shortened V by 4 bases and J by 6 bases, and 8 bases separated the two germline ends. The germline gives CDR1 LNHDA, CDR2 SQIVND (reference sequence). The CDR3 has 12 amino acids.